This T cell receptor (beta chain) was profiled in a study of early T cells in non-severe SARS-CoV-2 infection. The wider study: Unpaired chains resulted from sequencing bulk RNA of unsorted whole blood.

V lost 0 bases and J lost 6, with 16 bases in between. Germline loops: CDR1 LGHDT, CDR2 YNNKEL (reference sequence). The CDR3 is 16 amino acids. As regards this clonotype: Antigen specificity is unknown.

Regarding the study as a whole: VDJdb matching skewed toward anti-spike CD8 responses, missing private and CD4 specificities.

As part of library construction, unique molecular identifiers were attached to individual cDNA molecules. TCRdb fed the 5' RACE reads into MiXCR, producing one record per CDR3 protein. This table holds 48,000 or so distinct CDR3 sequences, around 14% found once. This rearrangement joins TRBV3-1 to TRBJ2-3; no definite D call. Sequencing was done on a sample of whole blood. This TCR was recovered from an adult who was a healthcare worker with PCR-confirmed SARS-CoV-2 infection or an uninfected control (not recorded which). The chain's CDR3 is CASSQEWGRQYDTQYF. The DNA for the CDR3 is TGTGCCAGCAGCCAAGAGTGGGGAAGACAATACGATACGCAGTATTTT.